The 14 T cell receptor beta chains below all came from one sample that was sequenced in a study of CD8+ T cells in alopecia areata. cDNA prepared by RNA extraction and subsequent reverse transcription served as the template for sequencing. The table came from immunoSEQ multiplex PCR; TCRdb's copy has only in-frame clones and leaves some out. The top ten hold over 1.5% of the sample, which has about 290,000 clones, about three fifths seen once. Treatment indicated: oral pan-JAK inhibitor, 5-10 mg twice daily. The source was CD4+ T cells sorted from blood, collected at week 24, from a patient treated with tofacitinib. Receptors were obtained from a human donor with alopecia areata.

This clone was seen only once. The chain combines TRBV5-6 with TRBJ2-1; weak D call: TRBD1 (5 bases). V was cut by 1 base and J by 8 bases, with 16 bases left in between. CDR3 length: 15 residues. From germline, CDR1 is SGHDT and CDR2 YYEEEE. CDR3 protein: CASSLFPGIYDEQFF. For the CDR3, the DNA is TGTGCCAGCAGCTTGTTTCCAGGGATATATGATGAGCAGTTCTTC.

The V call is TRBV30, the J call TRBJ1-6; 7 nucleotides line up with TRBD1. Germline values: CDR1 GTSNPN, CDR2 SVGIG (reference sequence). V was pared by 7 bases and J by 6 bases, with 3 bases of the junction left unmatched. The CDR3 spans 12 residues. The chain's CDR3 is CAFDRVNSPLHF. The CDR3 region has the DNA TGTGCCTTTGACAGGGTTAATTCACCCCTCCACTTT.

The chain links TRBV5-1 to TRBJ1-1, with D unclear. The CDR3 totals 13 residues. Trimming took 2 bases from V and 4 from J, leaving 9 bases between them. Germline CDR1 SGHRS, CDR2 YFSETQ. For the CDR3, the DNA is TGCGCCAGCAGCTTTGTCATTGCCACTGAAGCTTTCTTT. Its translation: CASSFVIATEAFF.

This clone was recorded once. Other nucleotide sequences from this sample produce the same CDR3. The chain recombines TRBV5-1 with TRBJ2-7, with unresolved D. CDR1 SGHRS and CDR2 YFSETQ come from the germline V gene. The ends were cut back, 2 bases at V and 0 bases at J, with 3 bases in the middle. The CDR3 spans 12 residues. The CDR3 nucleotides are TGCGCCAGCAGCTTTGACTCCTACGAGCAGTACTTC. It is translated as CASSFDSYEQYF.

This sequence joins TRBV5-1 and TRBJ1-4, with 7 bases matching TRBD1. Germline-derived CDR1 and CDR2 are SGHRS and YFSETQ. V lost 0 bases, J lost 5 bases, and 4 bases stayed unmatched. The CDR3 is 15 amino acids. CDR3 in DNA: TGCGCCAGCAGCTTGGGGGGACAGCTCAATGAAAAACTGTTTTTT. It codes for CASSLGGQLNEKLFF.

This clone occurred a few times. CDR3 loop: CASSRSGGQSYNEQFF. The CDR3, as DNA: TGTGCCAGCAGCCGGAGCGGGGGCCAATCCTACAATGAGCAGTTCTTC. The chain links TRBV5-4 to TRBJ2-1; 8 bases are a match to TRBD2. Germline V gene lookup returns CDR1 SGHNT and CDR2 YYREEE (reference sequence). The CDR3 is 16 amino acids. The trim removed 4 bases at V and 1 base at J, leaving 7 bases unmatched. Filled out from reference TRBV5-4 and TRBJ2-1, the complete variable domain reads ETGVTQSPTHLIKTRGQQVTLRCSSQSGHNTVSWYQQALGQGPQFIFQYYREEENGRGNFPPRFSGLQFPNYSSELNVNALELDDSALYLCASSRSGGQSYNEQFFGPGTRLTVL.

This clone has a single count. V and J are TRBV5-1 and TRBJ2-7; no clear D. Germline CDR1 is SGHRS and CDR2 is YFSETQ. The CDR3 loop spans 15 amino acids. V lost 5 bases, J lost 0 bases, and 15 bases lay in between. The CDR3 sequence: CASSPPTGSSYEQYF. The CDR3 DNA reads TGCGCCAGCAGTCCACCGACGGGCAGCTCCTACGAGCAGTACTTC.

The rearrangement uses TRBV28 and TRBJ2-5, with 13 bases identical to TRBD2. CDR1 and CDR2 (germline): MDHEN, SYDVKM. The CDR3 runs 17 residues. Germline trimming cut 6 bases from V and 5 bases from J; bases unmatched to any gene: 12. This chain's CDR3 is CASSPGLAGQAGETQYF. The DNA of the CDR3 is TGTGCCAGCAGCCCGGGACTAGCGGGGCAGGCGGGGGAGACCCAGTACTTC.

Only a few counts were recorded for this clone. The chain uses TRBV23-1 and TRBJ1-2; possible D gene TRBD1, 6 bases. TRBV23-1 is an ORF; its function is uncertain. Deletions cut 0 bases from V and 13 bases from J, with 12 bases between. The CDR3 is made up of 12 amino acids. CDR3 sequence: CASSQSRGRGTF. CDR3 nucleotides: TGCGCCAGCAGTCAATCTCGGGGCAGGGGCACCTTC.

The rearrangement joins TRBV7-2 to TRBJ2-5; 8 bases align to TRBD2. The CDR3 has 14 amino acids. V gave up 5 bases and J gave up 5 bases; unmatched junction bases: 7. Germline V lookup: CDR1 SGHTA, CDR2 FQGNSA. CDR3 protein: CASSPPTSGETQYF. The CDR3 coding sequence is TGTGCCAGCAGCCCGCCAACTAGCGGTGAGACCCAGTACTTC.

The chain recombines TRBV4-1 with TRBJ1-2; D call uncertain. Trimming cost V 4 bases and J 7 bases, with 10 bases left between them. CDR3 length: 12 residues. Per germline, CDR1 MGHRA and CDR2 YSYEKL. DNA of the CDR3: TGCGCCAGCAGCCGCGACATCGGTGGCTACACCTTC. Translation: CASSRDIGGYTF.

The J gene is TRBJ2-1, the V gene TRBV7-2; D assignment may be TRBD1 or TRBD2 (6 bases each). V shed 5 bases and J shed 14 bases, with 19 bases lying between them. CDR1 and CDR2 (germline): SGHTA, FQGNSA. CDR3 length: 13 amino acids. The DNA for the CDR3 is TGTGCCAGCAGCCCACTACCCGACAGGAGGGAGTTCTTC. Residues: CASSPLPDRREFF.

This clone was picked up a small number of times. This sequence joins TRBV4-1 and TRBJ1-1; D is possibly TRBD1 (5 bases). Germline V gene data show CDR1 as MGHRA and CDR2 as YSYEKL. CDR3 size: 15 residues. The V gene lost 1 base and the J gene lost 11 bases, with 20 bases spanning the gap. The CDR3 spells CASSQVLGTPSWAFF. The CDR3 DNA reads TGCGCCAGCAGCCAAGTCTTGGGGACTCCATCGTGGGCTTTCTTT.

This clone turned up a few times. The genes are TRBV29-1 and TRBJ2-7; 12 nucleotides align to TRBD1. V dropped 6 bases and J dropped 7; count of bases not matched to a gene: 7. From germline, CDR1 is SQVTM and CDR2 ANQGSEA. The CDR3 covers 13 residues. The CDR3 is CSVPGQGAREQYF. The DNA of the CDR3 is TGCAGCGTGCCGGGACAGGGGGCAAGGGAGCAGTACTTC.